This TCR beta chain was found in a study of CD4 T cells in relation to SARS-CoV-2 and coronaviruses. The overall study: After less than eleven days of antigen culture, PBMC TCR beta CDR3s were sequenced. Shared crossreactive spike epitopes were mapped to their HLA restriction.

This clone is large within its sample. Its target is unknown. The germline V gene has CDR1 SGHRS and CDR2 YFSETQ. Unmatched junction bases numbered 6, after V lost 2 bases and J lost 7 bases. CDR3 length: 13 amino acids. Unexposed donor CD4+ T cells date from about 2011-2018, before the COVID-19 pandemic. CD4+ T cells were isolated from the cells after more than 8 days of culture. The repertoire was sequenced with immunoSEQ multiplex PCR; TCRdb's copy has only in-frame clones and lacks some. The table lists under 14,000 clones, 70% to 85% of them singletons, with more than 15% in the top ten. The chain uses TRBV5-1 and TRBJ2-7; 7 bases map to TRBD1. Sequenced input: CD4+ T cells from PBMCs, cultured in vitro. The receptor comes from a human donor in good health. The CDR3 sequence: CASSLEGAREQYF. In nucleotides, the CDR3 is TGCGCCAGCAGCTTAGAGGGGGCGAGGGAGCAGTACTTC.